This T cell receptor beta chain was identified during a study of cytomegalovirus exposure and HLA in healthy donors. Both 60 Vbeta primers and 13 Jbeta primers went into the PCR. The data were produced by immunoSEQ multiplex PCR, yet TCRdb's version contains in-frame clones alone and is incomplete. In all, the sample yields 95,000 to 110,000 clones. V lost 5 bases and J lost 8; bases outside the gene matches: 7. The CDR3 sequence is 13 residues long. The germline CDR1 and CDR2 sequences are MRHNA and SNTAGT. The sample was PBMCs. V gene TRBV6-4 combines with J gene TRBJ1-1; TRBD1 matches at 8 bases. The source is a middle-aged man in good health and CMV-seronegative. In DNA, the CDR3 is TGTGCCAGCAGTTTCGGATGGACAGGGGAAGCTTTCTTT. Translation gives CASSFGWTGEAFF.